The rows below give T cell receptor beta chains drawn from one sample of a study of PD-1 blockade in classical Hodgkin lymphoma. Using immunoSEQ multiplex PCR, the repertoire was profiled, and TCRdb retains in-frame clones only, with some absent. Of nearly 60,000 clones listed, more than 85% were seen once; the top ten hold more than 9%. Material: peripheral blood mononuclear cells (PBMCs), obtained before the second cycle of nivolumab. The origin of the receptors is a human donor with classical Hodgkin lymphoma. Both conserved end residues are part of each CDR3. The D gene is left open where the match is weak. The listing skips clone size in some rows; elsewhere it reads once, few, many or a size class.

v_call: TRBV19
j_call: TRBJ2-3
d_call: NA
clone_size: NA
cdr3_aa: CASSNGQDTDTQYF
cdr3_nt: TGTGCCAGTAGTAATGGCCAGGACACAGATACGCAGTATTTT

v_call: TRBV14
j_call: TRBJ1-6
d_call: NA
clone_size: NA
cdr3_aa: CASSPRTDSPLHF
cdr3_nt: TGTGCCAGCAGCCCCAGGACGGATTCACCCCTCCACTTT

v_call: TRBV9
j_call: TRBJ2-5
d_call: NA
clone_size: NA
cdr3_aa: CASSSQQETQYF
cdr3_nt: TGTGCCAGCAGCTCCCAGCAAGAGACCCAGTACTTC

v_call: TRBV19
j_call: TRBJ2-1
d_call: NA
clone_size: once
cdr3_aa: CASSGLLIGVGYNEQFF
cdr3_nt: TGTGCCAGTAGTGGTCTTTTAATAGGGGTGGGATACAATGAGCAGTTCTTC

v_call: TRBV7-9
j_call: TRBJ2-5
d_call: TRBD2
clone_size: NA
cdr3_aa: CASSPGTSGVETQYF
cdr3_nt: TGTGCCAGCAGTCCTGGGACTAGCGGGGTTGAGACCCAGTACTTC

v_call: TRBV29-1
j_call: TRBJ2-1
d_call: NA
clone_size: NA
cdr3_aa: CSAGDGTPLRGYSYNEQFF
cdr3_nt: TGCAGCGCCGGAGATGGGACACCCCTAAGGGGGTACTCCTACAATGAGCAGTTCTTC

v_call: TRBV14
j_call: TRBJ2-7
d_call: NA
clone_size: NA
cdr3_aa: CASSQDLGRGFPGEQYF
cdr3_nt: TGTGCCAGCAGCCAAGATCTCGGCAGGGGTTTCCCTGGAGAGCAGTACTTC

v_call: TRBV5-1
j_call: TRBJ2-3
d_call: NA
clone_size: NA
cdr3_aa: CASKRDSTSTDTQYF
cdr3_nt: TGCGCCAGTAAGAGGGACTCCACTAGCACAGATACGCAGTATTTT

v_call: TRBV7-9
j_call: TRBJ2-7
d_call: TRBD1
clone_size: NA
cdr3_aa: CASSLDESGGFHEQYF
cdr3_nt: TGTGCCAGCAGCTTAGATGAGTCAGGGGGCTTCCACGAGCAGTACTTC

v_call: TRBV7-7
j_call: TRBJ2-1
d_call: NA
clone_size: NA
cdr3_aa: CASSSQGGRNEQFF
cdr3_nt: TGTGCCAGCAGCTCTCAGGGGGGGCGTAATGAGCAGTTCTTC

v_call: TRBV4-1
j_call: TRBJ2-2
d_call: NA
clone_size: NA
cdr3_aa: CASSQELFNTGELFF
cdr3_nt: TGCGCCAGCAGCCAAGAACTATTTAACACCGGGGAGCTGTTTTTT

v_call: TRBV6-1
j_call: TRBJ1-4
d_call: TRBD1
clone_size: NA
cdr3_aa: CASSDADRGTEKLFF
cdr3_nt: TGTGCCAGCAGTGATGCGGACAGGGGAACGGAAAAACTGTTTTTT

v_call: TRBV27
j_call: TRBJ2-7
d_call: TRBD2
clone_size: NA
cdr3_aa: CASMKGGSWEQYF
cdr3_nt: TGTGCCAGCATGAAAGGCGGGAGTTGGGAGCAGTACTTC

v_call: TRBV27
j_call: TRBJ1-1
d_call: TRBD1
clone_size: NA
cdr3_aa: CASSLTGDTEAFF
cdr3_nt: TGTGCCAGCAGTTTAACAGGGGACACTGAAGCTTTCTTT